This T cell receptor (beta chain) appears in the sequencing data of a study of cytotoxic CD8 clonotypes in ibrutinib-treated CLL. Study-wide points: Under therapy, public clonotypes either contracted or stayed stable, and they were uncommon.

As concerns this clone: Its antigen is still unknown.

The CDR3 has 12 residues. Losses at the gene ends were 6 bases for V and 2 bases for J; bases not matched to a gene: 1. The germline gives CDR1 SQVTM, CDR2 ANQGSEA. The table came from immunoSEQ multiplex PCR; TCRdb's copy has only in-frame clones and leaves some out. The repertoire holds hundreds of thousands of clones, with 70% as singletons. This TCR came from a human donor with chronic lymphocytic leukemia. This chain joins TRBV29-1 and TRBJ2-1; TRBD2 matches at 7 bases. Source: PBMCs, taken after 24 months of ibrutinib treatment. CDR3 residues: CSVSGAYNEQFF. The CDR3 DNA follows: TGCAGCGTAAGCGGGGCCTACAATGAGCAGTTCTTC.